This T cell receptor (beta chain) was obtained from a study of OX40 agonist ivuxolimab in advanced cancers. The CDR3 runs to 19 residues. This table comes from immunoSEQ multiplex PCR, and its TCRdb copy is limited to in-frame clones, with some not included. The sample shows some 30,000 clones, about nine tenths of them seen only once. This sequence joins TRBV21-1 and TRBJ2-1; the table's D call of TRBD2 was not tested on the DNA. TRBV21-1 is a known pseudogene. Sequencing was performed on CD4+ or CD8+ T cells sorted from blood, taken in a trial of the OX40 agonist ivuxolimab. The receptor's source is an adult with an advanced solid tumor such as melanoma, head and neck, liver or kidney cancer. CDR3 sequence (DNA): TGTGCCAGCAGGATTCTATCGATCGCGGGAGATATTTACGAGGGTGAGCAGTTCTTC. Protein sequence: CASRILSIAGDIYEGEQFF.